Each of the 12 T cell receptor beta chains below was sequenced from the same sample in a study of cytomegalovirus exposure and HLA in healthy donors. Vbeta (60) and Jbeta (13) primers were used in the PCR. Sequencing was performed with immunoSEQ multiplex PCR; in TCRdb, only in-frame clones are kept and a portion is missing. The sample yields 130,000 or so clones, 8.5% seen once. Source material: PBMCs. The receptors originated from a man aged 40-49 years in good health and CMV-seronegative.

This rearrangement joins TRBV18 to TRBJ2-7, with 9 bases that match TRBD1. The CDR3 is 14 residues long. CDR1 is KGHSH, CDR2 LQKENI, per germline. Trimming took 5 bases from V and 4 from J; bases not matched to a gene: 6. The DNA for the CDR3 is TGTGCCAGCTCAGACCGGGACAGGGTTTACGAGCAGTACTTC. Translating it yields CASSDRDRVYEQYF. Complete variable domain (other parts from reference TRBV18 and TRBJ2-7): NAGVMQNPRHLVRRRGQEARLRCSPMKGHSHVYWYRQLPEEGLKFMVYLQKENIIDESGMPKERFSAEFPKEGPSILRIQQVVRGDSAAYFCASSDRDRVYEQYFGPGTRLTVT.

This clone was seen more than once but under ten times. The V and J genes are TRBV28 and TRBJ1-1; TRBD1 is a possible D gene (6 bases). The germline V and J ends were trimmed by 0 bases and 11 bases, with 16 bases remaining between them. CDR1 and CDR2 (germline): MDHEN, SYDVKM. The CDR3 has 14 amino acids. The CDR3 nucleotides read TGTGCCAGCAGTTTATGGAGACAGGCCCCCAGGGCTTTCTTT. It encodes CASSLWRQAPRAFF.

This sequence joins TRBV19 and TRBJ2-7; the match to TRBD1 covers 8 bases. CDR1 and CDR2 (germline): LNHDA, SQIVND (reference sequence). This CDR3 contains 14 residues. The J segment lost 4 bases and the V segment lost 3 bases, leaving 5 bases of the junction unmatched. The CDR3 region is CASSIGRGQYEQYF. The CDR3 coding sequence is TGTGCCAGTAGTATCGGCAGGGGGCAATACGAGCAGTACTTC.

This clone was detected only a few times. V is TRBV28 and J is TRBJ1-1, with 7 bases aligning to TRBD1. This CDR3 region has 15 residues. Trimming took 1 base from V and 5 from J; bases not matched to a gene: 7. Looked up from germline, CDR1 is MDHEN and CDR2 is SYDVKM. CDR3 residues: CASSLYSQGQTEAFF. In DNA, the CDR3 is TGTGCCAGCAGTTTATACTCCCAGGGACAGACTGAAGCTTTCTTT.

The chain couples TRBV5-6 to TRBJ2-5, with TRBD2 matching 12 bases. This CDR3 is built from 15 residues. The J segment lost 5 bases and the V segment lost 3 bases, leaving 5 bases of the junction unmatched. The germline gives CDR1 SGHDT, CDR2 YYEEEE. The DNA of the CDR3 is TGTGCCAGCAGCTCCCTGACTAGCGGGGGCGAGACCCAGTACTTC. The encoded protein is CASSSLTSGGETQYF.

V is TRBV10-3 and J is TRBJ2-7, with 7 bases matching TRBD1. Germline assignment: CDR1 ENHRY and CDR2 SYGVKD. V was clipped by 2 bases and J by 0 bases; unmatched bases: 7. The CDR3 covers 16 residues. CDR3 DNA: TGTGCCATCAGTGAGAAAGACAGGGCAAGCTCCTACGAGCAGTACTTC. Its translation is CAISEKDRASSYEQYF.

This chain uses TRBV7-9 with TRBJ2-2; 8 positions agree with TRBD1. The CDR3 has 14 amino acids. Germline values: CDR1 SEHNR, CDR2 FQNEAQ (reference sequence). V dropped 7 bases and J dropped 3; count of bases not matched to a gene: 4. The CDR3 spells CASITGGYTGELFF. The CDR3 bases are TGTGCCAGCATCACAGGGGGGTACACCGGGGAGCTGTTTTTT.

This clone was seen more than once but under ten times. V usage is TRBV13 and J usage is TRBJ1-1; D remains ambiguous. The CDR3 runs to 14 residues. The germline V gene encodes CDR1 PRHDT and CDR2 FYEKMQ (reference sequence). V was trimmed by 0 bases and J by 5 bases, leaving 10 bases between them. The CDR3 loop reads CASSLGVRRTEAFF. The DNA for the CDR3 is TGTGCCAGCAGCTTAGGGGTCAGGCGAACTGAAGCTTTCTTT.

The CDR3 DNA sequence: TGTGCCACCAGCAGAGGAGTATTGCGTCAGCAGTTCTTC. Its protein product is CATSRGVLRQQFF. This chain links TRBV15 with TRBJ2-1, with D unresolved. V shed 1 base and J shed 11 bases, with 12 bases lying between them. Germline lookup yields CDR1 LNHNV and CDR2 YYDKDF (reference sequence). This CDR3 region has 13 residues.

This clone was observed a few times. The gene calls are TRBV5-1 and TRBJ1-1, with a possible D match to TRBD1 (6 bases). Germline CDR1 and CDR2: SGHRS and YFSETQ. The CDR3 spans 14 residues. V was clipped by 4 bases and J by 1 base, with 11 bases between them. The CDR3 sequence: CASSLKQGNTEAFF. CDR3 nucleotides: TGCGCCAGCAGCCTAAAACAGGGGAACACTGAAGCTTTCTTT.

This clone has a handful of counts. V is TRBV4-2 and J is TRBJ2-3; 9 bases fit TRBD2. The CDR3 sequence is 18 residues long. The germline V gene has CDR1 LGHNA and CDR2 YNFKEQ. The V gene end was trimmed by 4 bases and the J gene end by 1 base; junction bases not matched to a gene: 12. In nucleotides, the CDR3 is TGTGCCAGCAGCCCTGACTGGGCGGGGGGGCCGGGCACAGATACGCAGTATTTT. Protein sequence: CASSPDWAGGPGTDTQYF.

This clone appeared a few times. The CDR3: CASSFRETGTDTQYF. Here the CDR3 DNA reads TGTGCCAGCAGCTTCAGGGAAACCGGCACAGATACGCAGTATTTT. This rearrangement joins TRBV7-9 to TRBJ2-3; weak D call: TRBD1 (5 bases). CDR1 and CDR2 from the germline V gene are SEHNR and FQNEAQ (reference sequence). V lost 3 bases and J 1 base, leaving 11 bases between the germline ends. This CDR3 contains 15 residues.